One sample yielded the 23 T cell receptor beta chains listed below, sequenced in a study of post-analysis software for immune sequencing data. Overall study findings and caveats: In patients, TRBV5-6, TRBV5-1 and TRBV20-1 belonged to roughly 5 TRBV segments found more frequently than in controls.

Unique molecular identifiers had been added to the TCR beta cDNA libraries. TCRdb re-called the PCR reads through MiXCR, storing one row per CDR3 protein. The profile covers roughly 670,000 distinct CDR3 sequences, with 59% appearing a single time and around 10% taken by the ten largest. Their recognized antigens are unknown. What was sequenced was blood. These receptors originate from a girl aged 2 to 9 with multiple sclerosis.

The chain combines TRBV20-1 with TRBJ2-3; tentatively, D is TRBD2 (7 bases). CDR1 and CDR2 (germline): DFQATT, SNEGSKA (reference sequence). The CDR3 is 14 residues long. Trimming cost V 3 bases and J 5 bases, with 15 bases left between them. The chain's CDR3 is CSASGGAVEDTQYF. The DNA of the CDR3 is TGCAGTGCTAGTGGGGGGGCGGTTGAAGATACGCAGTATTTT.

This CDR3 reads CASSHPDRRTNSPLHF. The CDR3 coding sequence is TGTGCCAGCAGCCATCCGGACAGGCGAACTAATTCACCCCTCCACTTT. The chain is built from TRBV5-4 and TRBJ1-6, with 7 nucleotides matching TRBD1. V dropped 4 bases and J dropped 6; count of bases not matched to a gene: 10. The CDR3 extends over 16 amino acids. In germline, CDR1 is SGHNT, CDR2 YYREEE (reference sequence).

The CDR3 DNA sequence: TGCAGTGCTACCGGGACGGACACCTACGAGCAGTACTTC. Amino acids: CSATGTDTYEQYF. J is TRBJ2-7 and V is TRBV20-1; D possibly uses TRBD1 or TRBD2 (5 bases each). The CDR3 loop spans 13 amino acids. V lost 4 bases, J lost 2 bases, and 12 bases lay in between. CDR1 and CDR2 (germline): DFQATT, SNEGSKA (reference sequence).

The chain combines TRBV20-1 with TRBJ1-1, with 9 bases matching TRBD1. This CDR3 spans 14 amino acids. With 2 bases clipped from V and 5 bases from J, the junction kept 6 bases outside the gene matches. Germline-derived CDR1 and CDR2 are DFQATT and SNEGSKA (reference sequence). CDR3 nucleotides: TGCAGTGCTAGAAGAACAGGGGGCGGAACTGAAGCTTTCTTT. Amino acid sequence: CSARRTGGGTEAFF.

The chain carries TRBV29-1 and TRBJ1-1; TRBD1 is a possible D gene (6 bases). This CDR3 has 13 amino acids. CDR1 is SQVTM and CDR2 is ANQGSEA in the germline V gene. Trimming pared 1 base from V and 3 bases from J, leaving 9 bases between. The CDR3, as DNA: TGCAGCGTTGAAGGGACAGCCTACACTGAAGCTTTCTTT. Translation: CSVEGTAYTEAFF.

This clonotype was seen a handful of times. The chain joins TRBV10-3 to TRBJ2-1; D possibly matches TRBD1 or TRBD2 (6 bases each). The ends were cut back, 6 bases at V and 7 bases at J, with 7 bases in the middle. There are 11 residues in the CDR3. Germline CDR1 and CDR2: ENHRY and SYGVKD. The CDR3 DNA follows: TGTGCCATCAGAGGGGGGAATGAGCAGTTCTTC. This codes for CAIRGGNEQFF.

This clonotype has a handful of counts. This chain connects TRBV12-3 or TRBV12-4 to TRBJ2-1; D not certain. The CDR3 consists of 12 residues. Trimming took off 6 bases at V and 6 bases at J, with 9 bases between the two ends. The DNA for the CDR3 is TGTGCCAGCAGGCTGGGAAGCAATGAGCAGTTCTTC. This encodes CASRLGSNEQFF.

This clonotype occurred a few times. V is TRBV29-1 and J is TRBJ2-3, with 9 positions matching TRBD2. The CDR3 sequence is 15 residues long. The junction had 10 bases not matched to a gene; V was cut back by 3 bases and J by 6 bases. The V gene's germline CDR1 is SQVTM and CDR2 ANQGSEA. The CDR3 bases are TGCAGCGTTGATCCCGGCGGGGGGGGAACTGATACGCAGTATTTT. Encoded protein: CSVDPGGGGTDTQYF.

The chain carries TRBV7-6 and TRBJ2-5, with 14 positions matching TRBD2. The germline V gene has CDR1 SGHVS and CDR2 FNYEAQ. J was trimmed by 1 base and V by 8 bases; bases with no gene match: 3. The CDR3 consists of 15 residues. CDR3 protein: CASGTSGGFQETQYF. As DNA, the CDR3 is TGTGCCAGCGGGACTAGCGGGGGATTCCAAGAGACCCAGTACTTC.

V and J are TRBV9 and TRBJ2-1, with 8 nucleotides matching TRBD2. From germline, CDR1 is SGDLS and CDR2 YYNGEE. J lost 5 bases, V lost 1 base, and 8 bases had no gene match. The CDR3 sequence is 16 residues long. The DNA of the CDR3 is TGTGCCAGCAGCGTAATTCCGGGAGGGCCCGACAATGAGCAGTTCTTC. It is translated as CASSVIPGGPDNEQFF.

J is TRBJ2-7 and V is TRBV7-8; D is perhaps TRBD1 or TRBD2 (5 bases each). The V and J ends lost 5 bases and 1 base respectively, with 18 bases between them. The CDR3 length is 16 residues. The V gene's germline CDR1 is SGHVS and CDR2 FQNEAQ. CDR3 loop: CASSLLGGTQSYEQYF. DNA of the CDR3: TGTGCCAGCAGCCTCTTGGGTGGGACCCAATCCTACGAGCAGTACTTC.

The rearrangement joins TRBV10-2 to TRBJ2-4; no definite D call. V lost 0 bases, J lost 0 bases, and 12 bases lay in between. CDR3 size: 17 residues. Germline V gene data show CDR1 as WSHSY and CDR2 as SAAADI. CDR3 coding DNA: TGCGCCAGCAGTGAGTCGACGGACGTACTAGCCAAAAACATTCAGTACTTC. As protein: CASSESTDVLAKNIQYF.

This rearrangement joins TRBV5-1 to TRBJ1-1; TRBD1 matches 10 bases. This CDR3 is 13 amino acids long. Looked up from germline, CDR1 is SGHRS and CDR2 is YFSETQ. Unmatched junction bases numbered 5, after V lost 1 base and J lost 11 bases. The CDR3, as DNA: TGCGCCAGCAGCTTGTCCGGGACAGGGGACGCTTTCTTT. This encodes CASSLSGTGDAFF.

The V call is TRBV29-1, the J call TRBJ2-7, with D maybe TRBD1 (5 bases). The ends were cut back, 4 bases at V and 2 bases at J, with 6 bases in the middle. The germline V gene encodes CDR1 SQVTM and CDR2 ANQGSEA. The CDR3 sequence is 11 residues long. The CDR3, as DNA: TGCAGCGTTGGACAGCCCTACGAGCAGTACTTC. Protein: CSVGQPYEQYF.

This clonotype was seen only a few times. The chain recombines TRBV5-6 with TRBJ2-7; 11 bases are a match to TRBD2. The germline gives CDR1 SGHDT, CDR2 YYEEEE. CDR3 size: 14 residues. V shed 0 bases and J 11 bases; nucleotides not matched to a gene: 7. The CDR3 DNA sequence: TGTGCCAGCAGCTTGGCCCTAGCGGGAGGATCGAAGTACTTC. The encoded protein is CASSLALAGGSKYF.

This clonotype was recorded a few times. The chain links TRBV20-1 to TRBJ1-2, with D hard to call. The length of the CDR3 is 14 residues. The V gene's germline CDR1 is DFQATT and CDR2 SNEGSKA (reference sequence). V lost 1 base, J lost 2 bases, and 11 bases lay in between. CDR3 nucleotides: TGCAGTGCTAGAGTGTCTGGAGGAAACTATGGCTACACCTTC. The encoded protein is CSARVSGGNYGYTF.

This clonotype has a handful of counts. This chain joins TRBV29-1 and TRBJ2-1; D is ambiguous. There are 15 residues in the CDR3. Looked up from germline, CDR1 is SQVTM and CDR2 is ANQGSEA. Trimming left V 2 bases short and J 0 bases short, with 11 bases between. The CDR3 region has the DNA TGCAGCGTTGAACGGATGGAGAGCTCCTACAATGAGCAGTTCTTC. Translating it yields CSVERMESSYNEQFF.

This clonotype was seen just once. CDR3 loop: CASSLLSGDSYNEQFF. The CDR3 DNA follows: TGTGCCAGCAGTTTACTCTCGGGTGACAGTTACAATGAGCAGTTCTTC. The chain uses TRBV12-3 or TRBV12-4 and TRBJ2-1, with a tentative D call TRBD1 (5 bases). With 2 bases removed from V and 4 bases from J, the gap between germline ends came to 15 bases. The CDR3 loop spans 16 amino acids.

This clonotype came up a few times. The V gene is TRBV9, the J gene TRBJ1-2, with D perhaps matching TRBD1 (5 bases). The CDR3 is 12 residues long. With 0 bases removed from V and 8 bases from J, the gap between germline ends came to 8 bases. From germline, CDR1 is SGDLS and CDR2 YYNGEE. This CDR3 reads CASSVVGGGYTF. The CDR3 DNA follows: TGTGCCAGCAGCGTAGTCGGGGGAGGCTACACCTTC.

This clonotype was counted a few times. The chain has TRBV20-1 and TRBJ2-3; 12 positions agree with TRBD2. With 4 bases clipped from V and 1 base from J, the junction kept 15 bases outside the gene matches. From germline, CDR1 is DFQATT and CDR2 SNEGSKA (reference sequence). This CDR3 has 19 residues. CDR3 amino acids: CSATGPSSGGAGGTDTQYF. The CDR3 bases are TGCAGTGCTACCGGTCCCTCTAGCGGGGGGGCCGGGGGCACAGATACGCAGTATTTT.

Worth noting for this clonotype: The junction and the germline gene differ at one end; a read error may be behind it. Here the CDR3 reads CAGSFEGDSYEQYF. Here the CDR3 DNA reads TGTGCCGGCAGCTTCGAGGGGGACTCCTACGAGCAGTACTTC. This chain links TRBV7-9 with TRBJ2-7, with a possible D match to TRBD1 (6 bases). The CDR3 is 14 residues long. The germline V gene has CDR1 SEHNR and CDR2 FQNEAQ (reference sequence). The whole variable domain, remainder taken from reference TRBV7-9 and TRBJ2-7, is DTGVSQNPRHKITKRGQNVTFRCDPISEHNRLYWYRQTLGQGPEFLTYFQNEAQLEKSRLLSDRFSAERPKGSFSTLEIQRTEQGDSAMYLCAGSFEGDSYEQYFGPGTRLTVT.

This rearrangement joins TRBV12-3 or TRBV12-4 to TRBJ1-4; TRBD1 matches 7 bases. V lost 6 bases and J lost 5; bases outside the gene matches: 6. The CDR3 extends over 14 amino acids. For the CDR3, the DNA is TGTGCCAGCAGCCTCCGGGACAGCAATGAAAAACTGTTTTTT. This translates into CASSLRDSNEKLFF.

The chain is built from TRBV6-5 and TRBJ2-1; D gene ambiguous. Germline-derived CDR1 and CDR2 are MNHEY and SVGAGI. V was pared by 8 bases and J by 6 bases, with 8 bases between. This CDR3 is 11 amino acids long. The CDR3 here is CASQNFNEQFF. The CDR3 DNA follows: TGTGCCAGCCAGAATTTCAATGAGCAGTTCTTC.